The clone carrying this TCR beta chain was seen a single time. Its specificity is unknown. The sample comes from a study of T cells in Graves' hyperthyroidism and ophthalmopathy. CDR1 and CDR2 from the germline V gene are LNHDA and SQIVND (reference sequence). With 7 bases removed from V and 0 bases from J, the gap between germline ends came to 12 bases. The CDR3 is 15 residues long. Findings of the study overall: Through a model of 13 V-J features, ophthalmopathy was separated from stable hyperthyroidism.

From RNA transcripts, TCR beta CDR3 regions were amplified. Carried out on the TCR CDR3, a first-round RT-PCR used the HTBI primer set. TCRdb itself ran the multiplex PCR reads through MiXCR, one entry per CDR3 protein. The data contain some 350,000 distinct CDR3 sequences, just under 25% of them seen just once; the ten biggest clones take up around 79%. V and J are TRBV19 and TRBJ2-2; no firm D call. The receptor comes from a man in his forties or fifties with Graves' hyperthyroidism. Sequences were obtained from blood. CDR3 DNA sequence: TGTGCCAGTATCCAGACGACGGCGAACACCGGGGAGCTGTTTTTT. Its protein product is CASIQTTANTGELFF.